These 15 T cell receptor beta chains were sequenced from one sample in a study of blood T cell repertoires in COVID-19 (TCRdb year 2020). Library preparation employed the immunoSEQ multiplex PCR assay. In TCRdb, the immuneACCESS table is reduced to in-frame sequences with V and J assigned. These tables do not hold every clone; where another copy was compared, an unresolved V gene accounts for under half, and the others remain unexplained. The sample yields approximately 490,000 clones; about 85% were counted once. The top ten clones comprise approximately 8% of the sample. The sequencing input was PBMCs or T cells enriched from blood (not recorded which). The receptors derive from a woman aged 55 to 70 who had recovered from COVID-19.

The chain links TRBV2 to TRBJ2-2; 7 bases map to TRBD1. V was clipped by 6 bases and J by 3 bases; unmatched bases: 7. This CDR3 contains 15 residues. Per the germline V gene, CDR1 is SNHLY and CDR2 is FYNNEI. The CDR3 here is CASSPRDSYTGELFF. As DNA, the CDR3 is TGTGCCAGCAGCCCCCGGGACAGTTACACCGGGGAGCTGTTTTTT.

CDR3 DNA sequence: TGTGCCAGCAGCCATTACTACCGGACTAGCGGGGAAGTGCCGAACACCGGGGAGCTGTTTTTT. It yields the protein CASSHYYRTSGEVPNTGELFF. This rearrangement joins TRBV3-1 (or the pseudogene TRBV3-2) to TRBJ2-2; 12 nucleotides line up with TRBD2. The V and J ends lost 3 bases and 0 bases, in that order; junction bases with no gene match: 14. The germline V gene encodes CDR1 LGHDT and CDR2 YNNKEL (reference sequence). The CDR3 has 21 amino acids.

This chain links TRBV24-1 with TRBJ1-1; 7 bases agree with TRBD1. Per germline, CDR1 KGHDR and CDR2 SFDVKD. J was trimmed by 8 bases and V by 1 base; bases with no gene match: 3. The CDR3 runs 13 residues. This CDR3 is CATSDLGDREAFF. CDR3 bases: TGTGCCACCAGTGATTTAGGGGACAGAGAAGCTTTCTTT.

The chain combines TRBV19 with TRBJ2-1; D perhaps matches TRBD1 (8 bases). The CDR3 covers 15 residues. V dropped 2 bases and J dropped 8 bases, with 16 bases sitting between them. Germline V lookup: CDR1 LNHDA, CDR2 SQIVND (reference sequence). The CDR3 loop reads CASSITNRGRDEQFF. CDR3 sequence (DNA): TGTGCCAGTAGTATAACGAACAGGGGGAGGGATGAGCAGTTCTTC.

This clone showed up just once. The CDR3: CAISQRGQALVLETQYF. The CDR3 coding sequence is TGTGCCATCAGTCAAAGGGGGCAGGCGCTGGTATTAGAGACCCAGTACTTC. This rearrangement joins TRBV10-3 to TRBJ2-5, with 7 positions matching TRBD1. V shed 5 bases and J 4 bases; nucleotides not matched to a gene: 16. Germline CDR1 ENHRY, CDR2 SYGVKD. The CDR3 consists of 17 residues.

The chain employs TRBV3-1 (or the pseudogene TRBV3-2) and TRBJ1-2; D gene uncertain. The length of the CDR3 is 13 residues. Germline CDR1 LGHDT, CDR2 YNNKEL (reference sequence). V was trimmed by 4 bases and J by 8 bases, leaving 14 bases between them. The CDR3 loop reads CASSPRGPYGYTF. As DNA, the CDR3 is TGTGCCAGCAGCCCCCGTGGGCCGTACGGCTACACCTTC.

This sequence joins TRBV7-2 and TRBJ2-3; perhaps TRBD2 as D (6 bases). This CDR3 is built from 15 residues. Germline CDR1 is SGHTA and CDR2 is FQGNSA. Trimming shortened V by 1 base and J by 5 bases, and 13 bases separated the two germline ends. The CDR3 loop is CASSLVASGEDTQYF. The CDR3 DNA reads TGTGCCAGCAGCTTAGTAGCGTCGGGGGAAGATACGCAGTATTTT.

V and J are TRBV18 and TRBJ1-1; 8 bases line up with TRBD1. Losses at the gene ends were 3 bases for V and 0 bases for J; bases not matched to a gene: 3. Germline CDR1 reads KGHSH; CDR2 reads LQKENI. The CDR3 loop spans 15 amino acids. CDR3 in amino acids: CASSPDRAMNTEAFF. For the CDR3, the DNA is TGTGCCAGCTCACCGGACAGGGCAATGAACACTGAAGCTTTCTTT.

This clone has only one observation. V gene TRBV18 combines with J gene TRBJ2-3, with no clear D. This CDR3 has 12 residues. Germline lookup yields CDR1 KGHSH and CDR2 LQKENI. With 3 bases removed from V and 6 bases from J, the gap between germline ends came to 7 bases. This chain's CDR3 is CASSPREDTQYF. The CDR3 DNA sequence: TGTGCCAGCTCACCCCGTGAGGATACGCAGTATTTT.

This chain connects TRBV7-8 to TRBJ2-1, with 9 bases lining up with TRBD2. CDR3 length: 15 residues. J gave up 4 bases and V 5 bases, and 6 bases lay outside the gene matches. Germline V lookup: CDR1 SGHVS, CDR2 FQNEAQ. CDR3 sequence reads: CASSPLAGRYNEQFF. The CDR3 nucleotides read TGTGCCAGCAGCCCCCTAGCGGGGCGATACAATGAGCAGTTCTTC.

The J gene is TRBJ2-1, the V gene TRBV6-1, with 12 bases aligning to TRBD2. Germline CDR1 and CDR2: MNHNS and SASEGT. J lost 4 bases, V lost 2 bases, and 15 bases had no gene match. The CDR3 totals 20 residues. The chain's CDR3 is CASSERGGRTSGVIYNEQFF. The CDR3 nucleotides are TGTGCCAGCAGTGAAAGAGGGGGTAGGACTAGCGGGGTGATTTACAATGAGCAGTTCTTC.

The V gene is TRBV7-2, the J gene TRBJ1-1, with D maybe TRBD1 (5 bases). The CDR3 is 14 amino acids. Deletions cut 1 base from V and 5 bases from J, with 11 bases between. Germline V gene data show CDR1 as SGHTA and CDR2 as FQGNSA. CDR3 in amino acids: CASSLDQGSTEAFF. CDR3 DNA: TGTGCCAGCAGCTTAGACCAGGGCTCAACTGAAGCTTTCTTT.

The table lists this clone with a count of one. The chain uses TRBV23-1 and TRBJ2-7, with D perhaps TRBD2 (6 bases). TRBV23-1 counts as an open reading frame of uncertain function. CDR3 length: 18 amino acids. Trimming stripped 4 bases from V and 3 bases from J, with 25 bases between. CDR3 coding DNA: TGCGCCAGCAGTCCCAGGGCAGGGCCTCGCCCCGGGGGCTACGAGCAGTACGTC. Protein product: CASSPRAGPRPGGYEQYV.

The CDR3 reads CASSQDPAPTVAFF. The DNA of the CDR3 is TGTGCCAGCAGCCAAGATCCGGCTCCTACAGTAGCTTTCTTT. The V gene is TRBV3-1 (or the pseudogene TRBV3-2), the J gene TRBJ1-1; D unresolved. V was shortened by 0 bases and J by 10 bases, with 15 bases between the two germline ends. This CDR3 region has 14 residues. Germline V gene data show CDR1 as LGHDT and CDR2 as YNNKEL (reference sequence).

CDR3 residues: CAISAADSSNQPQHF. In DNA form, the CDR3 reads TGTGCCATCAGTGCGGCAGACAGTAGCAATCAGCCCCAGCATTTT. V and J are TRBV10-3 and TRBJ1-5, with a weak D call TRBD1 (5 bases). Germline V gene data show CDR1 as ENHRY and CDR2 as SYGVKD. Trimming removed 4 bases at V and 0 bases at J, with 10 bases between. The CDR3 loop spans 15 amino acids.